This TCR beta chain emerged from a study of response to subunit inactivated influenza vaccine. General study points: Few new T cells, the authors suggested, are recruited by each seasonal influenza vaccination.

From the RT-PCR reads, TCRdb called clonotypes with MiXCR, one entry per CDR3 protein. The sample shows under 750,000 distinct CDR3 sequences, approximately 12% of them seen only once. CDR1 and CDR2 (germline): DFQATT, SNEGSKA (reference sequence). The CDR3 length is 13 residues. As concerns this clonotype: Its target is unknown. The junction and the germline gene differ at one end; a read error may be behind it.

Sample: PBMCs from blood, taken on the day of vaccination. The TCR sequence derives from a man in his fifties or sixties who received an inactivated influenza vaccine. The chain recombines TRBV20-1 with TRBJ2-3; TRBD2 matches at 13 bases. CDR3 sequence (DNA): TGCAGTGCTAGAGAACAACTAGCGGGGGGGGCCCGTTTT. Its protein is CSAREQLAGGARF.